This T cell receptor beta chain was sequenced during a study of T cell responses to AZD1222 COVID-19 vaccine. Comment on this clone: The junction departs from germline at one end; a sequencing error may be responsible.

The data were produced by immunoSEQ multiplex PCR, yet TCRdb's version contains in-frame clones alone and is incomplete. The table includes roughly 91,000 clones, nearly 90% detected once. Germline-derived CDR1 and CDR2 are SGDLS and YYNGEE. The CDR3 consists of 11 residues. The sample in question was peripheral blood, obtained on day 0 of AZD1222 vaccination. The TCR originated in an adult in good health. This chain joins TRBV9 and TRBJ1-2, with TRBD1 as a possible D gene (5 bases). This chain's CDR3 is CASSPRPPGDF. Written as DNA, the CDR3 is TGTGCCAGCAGCCCCCGACCCCCGGGGGACTTC.